These T cell receptor beta chains were read from a single sample in a study of blood T cells in healthy people across ages. TCRdb redid the calling of the 5' RACE reads with MiXCR, one entry per CDR3 protein. The table shows 1.5 million to 2 million distinct CDR3 sequences, with 28% occurring only once. Sequencing was carried out using blood. Receptors were obtained from a woman aged 30 to 39 in good health. Both conserved end residues are part of each CDR3. D genes are given only for firm matches. The size entry is marked missing in some rows and otherwise reads once, few, many or a size class.

j_gene: TRBJ2-7
v_gene: TRBV2
abundance: NA
d_gene: NA
CDR3nt: TGTGCCAGCAGGTGGGACATATCCTACGAGCAGTACTTC
CDR3aa: CASRWDISYEQYF

j_gene: TRBJ2-5
v_gene: TRBV5-8
abundance: NA
d_gene: TRBD2
CDR3nt: TGTGCCAGCAGCTATTTACTAGCGGGAGCAGCAGAGACCCAGTACTTC
CDR3aa: CASSYLLAGAAETQYF

j_gene: TRBJ1-1
v_gene: TRBV7-9
abundance: few
d_gene: NA
CDR3nt: TGTGCCAGCAGGCTACAGGGACGGATGAACACTGAAGCTTTCTTT
CDR3aa: CASRLQGRMNTEAFF

j_gene: TRBJ2-1
v_gene: TRBV7-9
abundance: NA
d_gene: TRBD2
CDR3nt: TGTGCCAGCAGTTCAATCGGGGGACTAGCGGACTACAATGAGCAGTTCTTC
CDR3aa: CASSSIGGLADYNEQFF

j_gene: TRBJ2-7
v_gene: TRBV10-2
abundance: once
d_gene: NA
CDR3nt: TGCGCCAGCTGTGAGACTGGCCGGGTAAACGAGCAGTACTTC
CDR3aa: CASCETGRVNEQYF

j_gene: TRBJ2-7
v_gene: TRBV7-2
abundance: many
d_gene: TRBD2
CDR3nt: TGTGCCAGCAGCTCAGTAGCGGGAGGCTACGAGCAGTACTTC
CDR3aa: CASSSVAGGYEQYF

j_gene: TRBJ1-1
v_gene: TRBV9
abundance: NA
d_gene: NA
CDR3nt: TGTGCCAGCAGCGTGGACCTCCGGAACACTGAAGCTTTCTTT
CDR3aa: CASSVDLRNTEAFF

j_gene: TRBJ1-4
v_gene: TRBV27
abundance: NA
d_gene: NA
CDR3nt: TGTGCCAGCAGTTTGCCGGTCCTAAATGAAAAACTGTTTTTT
CDR3aa: CASSLPVLNEKLFF

j_gene: TRBJ1-4
v_gene: TRBV20-1
abundance: few
d_gene: NA
CDR3nt: TGCAGTGCAAGGGGGGGCAGTATTTCAACTAATGAAAAACTGTTTTTT
CDR3aa: CSARGGSISTNEKLFF

j_gene: TRBJ2-3
v_gene: TRBV11-1
abundance: NA
d_gene: TRBD2
CDR3nt: TGTGCCAGCAGCTTCGGGCGGGGGACGAGCACAGGTACGCAGTATTTT
CDR3aa: CASSFGRGTSTGTQYF

j_gene: TRBJ2-4
v_gene: TRBV6-2/TRBV6-3
abundance: few
d_gene: TRBD1
CDR3nt: TGTGCCAGCAGTTACCTCTATAGGGACAGGGGGCGCGGGGAGCAGTACTTC
CDR3aa: CASSYLYRDRGRGEQYF

j_gene: TRBJ2-7
v_gene: TRBV4-1
abundance: few
d_gene: TRBD1
CDR3nt: TGCGCCAGCAGCCCCGGGATAGTCCGGACAGGGAACGAGCAGTACTTC
CDR3aa: CASSPGIVRTGNEQYF

j_gene: TRBJ1-1
v_gene: TRBV10-3
abundance: few
d_gene: NA
CDR3nt: TGTGCCACCAGGAGGGCGGAAGAAGCTTTCTTT
CDR3aa: CATRRAEEAFF

j_gene: TRBJ1-4
v_gene: TRBV7-2
abundance: few
d_gene: TRBD1
CDR3nt: TGTGCCAGCAGCAAAGGGGGGCAGGGGGCGTCTGAAAAACTGTTTTTT
CDR3aa: CASSKGGQGASEKLFF

j_gene: TRBJ2-1
v_gene: TRBV30
abundance: few
d_gene: NA
CDR3nt: TGTGCCTGGAGTGGGGAACCTGCAGATGGGCAGTTCTTC
CDR3aa: CAWSGEPADGQFF

j_gene: TRBJ2-2
v_gene: TRBV6-5
abundance: NA
d_gene: TRBD1
CDR3nt: TGTGCCAGCAGCTCGGACGGGACAGGGGTAACCGGGGAGCTGTTTTTT
CDR3aa: CASSSDGTGVTGELFF

j_gene: TRBJ2-2
v_gene: TRBV6-6
abundance: NA
d_gene: NA
CDR3nt: TGTGCCAGCAGTTACTCCGGGACCCGAGGGGCCGGGGAGCTGTTTTTT
CDR3aa: CASSYSGTRGAGELFF

j_gene: TRBJ2-1
v_gene: TRBV7-2
abundance: few
d_gene: NA
CDR3nt: TGTGCCAGCAGCTTAGGGTGGGGGGCCTACAATGAGCAGTTCTTC
CDR3aa: CASSLGWGAYNEQFF

j_gene: TRBJ2-1
v_gene: TRBV9
abundance: NA
d_gene: NA
CDR3nt: TGTGCCAGCAGCGTCCTTCCAGGGATCGATGAGCAGTTCTTC
CDR3aa: CASSVLPGIDEQFF

j_gene: TRBJ2-3
v_gene: TRBV7-9
abundance: many
d_gene: NA
CDR3nt: TGTGCCAGCAGCCACGACCCCTCGGGAACGCAGTATTTT
CDR3aa: CASSHDPSGTQYF

j_gene: TRBJ1-3
v_gene: TRBV30
abundance: NA
d_gene: NA
CDR3nt: TGTGCCTGGACTTCACGGGGCTGGGGCTCTGGAAACACCATATATTTT
CDR3aa: CAWTSRGWGSGNTIYF

j_gene: TRBJ2-7
v_gene: TRBV2
abundance: few
d_gene: NA
CDR3nt: TGTGCCAGCAGTGAAAGGCAGGGATCGCCCTACGAGCAGTACTTC
CDR3aa: CASSERQGSPYEQYF

j_gene: TRBJ2-1
v_gene: TRBV20-1
abundance: NA
d_gene: NA
CDR3nt: TGCAGTGCTAGACGCGGGCCCCATGGGCAGTTCTTC
CDR3aa: CSARRGPHGQFF

j_gene: TRBJ2-4
v_gene: TRBV5-1
abundance: many
d_gene: TRBD1
CDR3nt: TGCGCCAGCAGCTTGGCAGGGGGCGCAACCAAAAACATTCAGTACTTC
CDR3aa: CASSLAGGATKNIQYF

j_gene: TRBJ2-1
v_gene: TRBV20-1
abundance: NA
d_gene: NA
CDR3nt: TGCAGTGCTAGAGCTCGAAGGTCCTACAATGAGCAGTTCTTC
CDR3aa: CSARARRSYNEQFF

j_gene: TRBJ2-1
v_gene: TRBV6-1
abundance: many
d_gene: NA
CDR3nt: TGTGCCACGTCAACAAATCCCGGGGGGCCCAATGAGCAGTTCTTC
CDR3aa: CATSTNPGGPNEQFF

j_gene: TRBJ1-4
v_gene: TRBV12-3/TRBV12-4
abundance: NA
d_gene: TRBD1
CDR3nt: TGTGCCAGCAGGGGAACAGGGGAGGGTGAAAAACTGTTTTTT
CDR3aa: CASRGTGEGEKLFF

j_gene: TRBJ2-3
v_gene: TRBV2
abundance: many
d_gene: NA
CDR3nt: TGTGCCGCCCAGGCGGAAGCTAGCACAGATACGCAGTATTTT
CDR3aa: CAAQAEASTDTQYF

j_gene: TRBJ2-1
v_gene: TRBV3-1
abundance: NA
d_gene: TRBD2
CDR3nt: TGTGCCAGCAGCCAACCGACTAGCTCCAGCTCCTATAATGAGCAGTTCTTC
CDR3aa: CASSQPTSSSSYNEQFF

j_gene: TRBJ2-4
v_gene: TRBV12-3/TRBV12-4
abundance: NA
d_gene: TRBD1
CDR3nt: TGTGCCAGCAGTCCGGACAGGCGAAACATTCAGTACTTC
CDR3aa: CASSPDRRNIQYF

j_gene: TRBJ1-2
v_gene: TRBV18
abundance: NA
d_gene: NA
CDR3nt: TGTGCCAGCTCACCACCGATTGTAGGGCCCTATGGCTACACCTTC
CDR3aa: CASSPPIVGPYGYTF

j_gene: TRBJ2-2
v_gene: TRBV4-3
abundance: NA
d_gene: NA
CDR3nt: TGCGCCAGCAGCCATCAGACATCTTGGAACACCGGGGAGCTGTTTTTT
CDR3aa: CASSHQTSWNTGELFF

j_gene: TRBJ2-7
v_gene: TRBV11-2
abundance: NA
d_gene: NA
CDR3nt: TGTGCCAGCAGCTTAGGATCATGGGGGGATATCTCCTACGAGCAGTACTTC
CDR3aa: CASSLGSWGDISYEQYF

j_gene: TRBJ2-1
v_gene: TRBV7-2
abundance: NA
d_gene: NA
CDR3nt: TGTGCCAGCAGCACTTGGACTAAGGATGAGCAGTTCTTC
CDR3aa: CASSTWTKDEQFF

j_gene: TRBJ2-2
v_gene: TRBV29-1
abundance: few
d_gene: TRBD2
CDR3nt: TGCAGCGTCCTGACTAGCGGGGCTATCACCGGGGAGCTGTTTTTT
CDR3aa: CSVLTSGAITGELFF

j_gene: TRBJ1-5
v_gene: TRBV9
abundance: few
d_gene: NA
CDR3nt: TGTGCCAGCGGCCAGGGAGGTTTTAGCAATCAGCCCCAGCATTTT
CDR3aa: CASGQGGFSNQPQHF

j_gene: TRBJ2-7
v_gene: TRBV27
abundance: NA
d_gene: NA
CDR3nt: TGTGCCAGCAGTGTACAGGGATTATCCTACGAGCAGTACTTC
CDR3aa: CASSVQGLSYEQYF

j_gene: TRBJ2-5
v_gene: TRBV29-1
abundance: few
d_gene: NA
CDR3nt: TGCAGCGTTAAGGTCTCGGTTGAGACCCAGTACTTC
CDR3aa: CSVKVSVETQYF

j_gene: TRBJ2-7
v_gene: TRBV29-1
abundance: few
d_gene: NA
CDR3nt: TGCAGCGTTGTCGGACAGAGCTCGCAGCAGTACTTC
CDR3aa: CSVVGQSSQQYF

j_gene: TRBJ2-7
v_gene: TRBV3-1
abundance: many
d_gene: TRBD2
CDR3nt: TGTGCCAGCAGCCCAGCGGGAAACTACGAGCAGTACTTC
CDR3aa: CASSPAGNYEQYF

j_gene: TRBJ1-1
v_gene: TRBV27
abundance: NA
d_gene: NA
CDR3nt: TGTGCCAGCAGTATAGGGGCTCTGAACACTGAAGCTTTCTTT
CDR3aa: CASSIGALNTEAFF

j_gene: TRBJ2-1
v_gene: TRBV29-1
abundance: NA
d_gene: TRBD2
CDR3nt: TGCAGCGTTGCCGGACGGGCGGGAGGGGTGAATGAGCAGTTCTTC
CDR3aa: CSVAGRAGGVNEQFF

j_gene: TRBJ2-2
v_gene: TRBV5-5
abundance: few
d_gene: NA
CDR3nt: TGTGCCAGCAGCTTATTACGTCAATCGAACACCGGGGAGCTGTTTTTT
CDR3aa: CASSLLRQSNTGELFF

j_gene: TRBJ2-3
v_gene: TRBV4-2
abundance: NA
d_gene: TRBD2
CDR3nt: TGTGCCAGCAGCCAAGATCGGCTAGCGGGAGGAGGTAGCCTGGATGCGCAGTATTTT
CDR3aa: CASSQDRLAGGGSLDAQYF

j_gene: TRBJ2-1
v_gene: TRBV7-2
abundance: NA
d_gene: TRBD1
CDR3nt: TGTGCCAGCAGCTCGCAGCTCCGGGGACAGGGCTACAATGAGCAGTTCTTC
CDR3aa: CASSSQLRGQGYNEQFF

j_gene: TRBJ2-7
v_gene: TRBV3-1
abundance: NA
d_gene: NA
CDR3nt: TGTGCCAGCAGCCAAGATTGGGGCAGGCGACAGTACTTC
CDR3aa: CASSQDWGRRQYF

j_gene: TRBJ1-4
v_gene: TRBV6-5
abundance: few
d_gene: NA
CDR3nt: TGTGCCAGCAGTTACTCGAACAGATTGAATGAAAAACTGTTTTTT
CDR3aa: CASSYSNRLNEKLFF

j_gene: TRBJ2-7
v_gene: TRBV3-1
abundance: NA
d_gene: TRBD2
CDR3nt: TGTGCCAGCAGCCCCCAGAGCGGGGGGTCCTACGAGCAGTACTTC
CDR3aa: CASSPQSGGSYEQYF

j_gene: TRBJ2-1
v_gene: TRBV10-2
abundance: NA
d_gene: NA
CDR3nt: TGCGCCGCACAACCGCAGTACGAGCAGTTCTTC
CDR3aa: CAAQPQYEQFF

j_gene: TRBJ1-1
v_gene: TRBV3-1
abundance: once
d_gene: NA
CDR3nt: TGTGCCAGCAGCCAAGTAGGCCAGGCAACCGAAGGTTTCTTT
CDR3aa: CASSQVGQATEGFF

j_gene: TRBJ2-7
v_gene: TRBV6-1
abundance: many
d_gene: TRBD1
CDR3nt: TGTGCCAGCAGCCGGGACAGGGGGTACGAGCAGTACTTC
CDR3aa: CASSRDRGYEQYF

j_gene: TRBJ2-3
v_gene: TRBV15
abundance: once
d_gene: NA
CDR3nt: TGTGCCACCAGCAATATTCAGGCGACCGATACGCAGTATTTT
CDR3aa: CATSNIQATDTQYF

j_gene: TRBJ2-7
v_gene: TRBV20-1
abundance: few
d_gene: NA
CDR3nt: TGCAGTGCTAGAGATTCGCAGGGCTCCTACGAGCAGTACTTC
CDR3aa: CSARDSQGSYEQYF

j_gene: TRBJ2-5
v_gene: TRBV10-3
abundance: NA
d_gene: TRBD2
CDR3nt: TGTGCCATCAGTGAGTCTAGCGGGAGGGCCGCAGAGACCCAGTACTTC
CDR3aa: CAISESSGRAAETQYF

j_gene: TRBJ2-3
v_gene: TRBV9
abundance: NA
d_gene: NA
CDR3nt: TGTGCCAGCAGCGCCCGTCCGGGGAATACGCAGTATTTT
CDR3aa: CASSARPGNTQYF